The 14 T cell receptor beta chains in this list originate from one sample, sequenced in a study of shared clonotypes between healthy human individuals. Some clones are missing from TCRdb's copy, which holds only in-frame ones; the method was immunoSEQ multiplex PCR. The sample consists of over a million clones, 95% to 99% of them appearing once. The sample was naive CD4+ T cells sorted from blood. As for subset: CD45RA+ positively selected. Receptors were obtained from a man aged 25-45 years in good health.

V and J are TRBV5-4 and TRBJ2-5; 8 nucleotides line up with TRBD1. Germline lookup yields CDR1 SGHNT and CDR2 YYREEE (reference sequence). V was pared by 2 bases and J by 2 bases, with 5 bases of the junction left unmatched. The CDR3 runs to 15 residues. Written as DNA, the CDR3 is TGTGCCAGCAGCTTAAGGCAGGGGGCACAAGAGACCCAGTACTTC. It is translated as CASSLRQGAQETQYF.

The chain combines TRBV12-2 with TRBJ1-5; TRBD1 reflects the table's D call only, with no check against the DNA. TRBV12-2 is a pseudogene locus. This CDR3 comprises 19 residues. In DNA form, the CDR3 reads TGTGCAAGTCGCTTAGGAGCGACAGGGGGCCAAGGGCGCAATCAGCCCCAGCATTTT. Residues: CASRLGATGGQGRNQPQHF.

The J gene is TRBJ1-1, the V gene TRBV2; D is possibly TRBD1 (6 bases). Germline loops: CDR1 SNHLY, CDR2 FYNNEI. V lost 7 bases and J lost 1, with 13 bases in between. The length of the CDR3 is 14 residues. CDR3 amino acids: CASTAGTTNTEAFF. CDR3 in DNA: TGTGCCAGCACCGCAGGGACAACGAACACTGAAGCTTTCTTT.

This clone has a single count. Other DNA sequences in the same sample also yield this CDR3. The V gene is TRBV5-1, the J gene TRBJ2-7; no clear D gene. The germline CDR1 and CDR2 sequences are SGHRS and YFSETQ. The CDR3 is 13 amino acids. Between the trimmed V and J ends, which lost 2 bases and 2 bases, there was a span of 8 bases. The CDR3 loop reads CASSLADPYEQYF. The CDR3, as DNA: TGCGCCAGCAGCTTAGCCGATCCCTACGAGCAGTACTTC.

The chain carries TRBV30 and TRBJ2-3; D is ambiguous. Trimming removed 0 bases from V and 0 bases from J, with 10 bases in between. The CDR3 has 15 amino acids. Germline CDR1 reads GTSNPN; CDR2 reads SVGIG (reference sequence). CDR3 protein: CAWSVGARSTDTQYF. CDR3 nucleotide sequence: TGTGCCTGGAGTGTTGGAGCACGAAGCACAGATACGCAGTATTTT.

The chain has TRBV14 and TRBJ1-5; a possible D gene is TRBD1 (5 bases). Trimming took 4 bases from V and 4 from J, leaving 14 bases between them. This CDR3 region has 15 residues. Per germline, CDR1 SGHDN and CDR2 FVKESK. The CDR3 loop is CASSRRTGRNQPQHF. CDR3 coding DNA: TGTGCCAGCAGCCGACGAACGGGACGGAATCAGCCCCAGCATTTT.

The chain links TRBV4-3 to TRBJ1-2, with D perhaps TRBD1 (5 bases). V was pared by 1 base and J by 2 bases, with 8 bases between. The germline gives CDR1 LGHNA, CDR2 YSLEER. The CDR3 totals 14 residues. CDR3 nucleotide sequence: TGCGCCAGCAGCCAAGGCAGGGTAAACTATGGCTACACCTTC. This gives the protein CASSQGRVNYGYTF.

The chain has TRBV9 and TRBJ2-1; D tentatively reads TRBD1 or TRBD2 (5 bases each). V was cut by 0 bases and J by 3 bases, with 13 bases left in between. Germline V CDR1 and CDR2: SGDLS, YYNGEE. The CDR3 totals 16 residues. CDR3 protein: CASSVETGTYYNEQFF. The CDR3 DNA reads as TGTGCCAGCAGCGTAGAGACCGGGACGTACTACAATGAGCAGTTCTTC.

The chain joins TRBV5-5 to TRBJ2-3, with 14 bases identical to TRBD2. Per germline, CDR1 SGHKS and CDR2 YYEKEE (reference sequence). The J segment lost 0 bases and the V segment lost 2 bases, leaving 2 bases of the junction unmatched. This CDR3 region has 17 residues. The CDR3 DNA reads TGTGCCAGCAGCTTCGGGACTAGCGGGGGTAGCACAGATACGCAGTATTTT. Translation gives CASSFGTSGGSTDTQYF.

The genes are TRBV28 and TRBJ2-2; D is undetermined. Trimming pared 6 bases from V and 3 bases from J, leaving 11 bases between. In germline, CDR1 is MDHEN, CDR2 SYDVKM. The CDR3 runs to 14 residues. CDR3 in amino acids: CASSPRSYTGELFF. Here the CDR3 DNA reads TGTGCCAGCAGCCCCAGGAGCTACACCGGGGAGCTGTTTTTT.

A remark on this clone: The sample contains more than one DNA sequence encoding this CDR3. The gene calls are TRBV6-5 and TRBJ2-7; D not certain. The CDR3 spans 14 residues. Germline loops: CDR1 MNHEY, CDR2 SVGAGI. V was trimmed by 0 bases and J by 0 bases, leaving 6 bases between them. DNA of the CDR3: TGTGCCAGCAGTTACTCCCTGGGCTCCTACGAGCAGTACTTC. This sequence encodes CASSYSLGSYEQYF.

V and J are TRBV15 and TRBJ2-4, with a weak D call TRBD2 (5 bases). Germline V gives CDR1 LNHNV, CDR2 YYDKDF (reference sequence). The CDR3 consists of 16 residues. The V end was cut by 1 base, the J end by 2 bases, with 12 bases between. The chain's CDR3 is CATSRVGSETKNIQYF. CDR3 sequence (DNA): TGTGCCACCAGCAGAGTTGGTAGCGAGACCAAAAACATTCAGTACTTC.

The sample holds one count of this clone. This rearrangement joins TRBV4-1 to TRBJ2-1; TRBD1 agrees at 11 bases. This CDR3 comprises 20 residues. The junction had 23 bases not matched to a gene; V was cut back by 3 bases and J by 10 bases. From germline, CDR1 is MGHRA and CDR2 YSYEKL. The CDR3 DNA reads TGCGCCAGCAGCCACCCGTGGGGACAGGGGGTCTTCGCAGGGTCAACCGAGCAGTTCTTC. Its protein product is CASSHPWGQGVFAGSTEQFF.

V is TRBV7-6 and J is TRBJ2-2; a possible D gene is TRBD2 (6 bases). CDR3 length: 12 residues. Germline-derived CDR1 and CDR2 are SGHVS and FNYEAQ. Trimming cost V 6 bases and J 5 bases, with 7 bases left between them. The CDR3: CASRGGTGELFF. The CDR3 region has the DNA TGTGCCAGCAGGGGGGGAACCGGGGAGCTGTTTTTT.